The TCR beta chain described here comes from a study of T cells after yellow fever vaccination. As for this clonotype: The antigen remains unidentified.

Study-level points and caveats: Repertoires sorted by FACS could include abundant clonotypes that are contaminants from the bulk population. By day 5 rather than day 15, the secondary response had peaked, though it was weaker. Subsequent booster samples again held most clones from primary vaccination (roughly 96% CD4, about 90% CD8).

The germline CDR1 and CDR2 sequences are MNHNS and SASEGT. V shed 6 bases, J shed 4 bases, and the junction held 5 bases outside the gene matches. The CDR3 has 15 amino acids. TCRdb independently ran MiXCR on the 5' RACE reads; one entry per CDR3 protein. There are about 500,000 distinct CDR3 sequences in the sample; around 17% occur only once, and 15% to 20% lies in the top ten. The source material was PBMCs, sampled 5 days after the first yellow fever vaccination. The TCR originated in a man aged 18-30 years who received the YFV17D yellow fever vaccine. This chain joins TRBV6-1 and TRBJ2-2; 10 nucleotides match TRBD1. The CDR3 nucleotides read TGTGCCAGCAGACGCCGGGACAGGGGCACCGGGGAGCTGTTTTTT. Residues: CASRRRDRGTGELFF.